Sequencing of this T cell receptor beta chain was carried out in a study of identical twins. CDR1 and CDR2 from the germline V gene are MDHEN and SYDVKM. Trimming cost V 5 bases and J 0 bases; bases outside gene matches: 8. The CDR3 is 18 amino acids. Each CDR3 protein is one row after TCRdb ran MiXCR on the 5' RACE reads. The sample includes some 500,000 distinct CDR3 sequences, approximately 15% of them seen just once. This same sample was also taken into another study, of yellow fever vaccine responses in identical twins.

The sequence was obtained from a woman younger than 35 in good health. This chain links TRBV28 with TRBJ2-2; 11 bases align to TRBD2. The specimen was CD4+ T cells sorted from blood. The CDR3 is CASSPLLAGATNTGELFF. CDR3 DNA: TGTGCCAGCAGTCCATTACTAGCGGGAGCGACGAACACCGGGGAGCTGTTTTTT. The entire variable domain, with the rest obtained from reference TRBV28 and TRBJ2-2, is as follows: DVKVTQSSRYLVKRTGEKVFLECVQDMDHENMFWYRQDPGLGLRLIYFSYDVKMKEKGDIPEGYSVSREKKERFSLILESASTNQTSMYLCASSPLLAGATNTGELFFGEGSRLTVL.